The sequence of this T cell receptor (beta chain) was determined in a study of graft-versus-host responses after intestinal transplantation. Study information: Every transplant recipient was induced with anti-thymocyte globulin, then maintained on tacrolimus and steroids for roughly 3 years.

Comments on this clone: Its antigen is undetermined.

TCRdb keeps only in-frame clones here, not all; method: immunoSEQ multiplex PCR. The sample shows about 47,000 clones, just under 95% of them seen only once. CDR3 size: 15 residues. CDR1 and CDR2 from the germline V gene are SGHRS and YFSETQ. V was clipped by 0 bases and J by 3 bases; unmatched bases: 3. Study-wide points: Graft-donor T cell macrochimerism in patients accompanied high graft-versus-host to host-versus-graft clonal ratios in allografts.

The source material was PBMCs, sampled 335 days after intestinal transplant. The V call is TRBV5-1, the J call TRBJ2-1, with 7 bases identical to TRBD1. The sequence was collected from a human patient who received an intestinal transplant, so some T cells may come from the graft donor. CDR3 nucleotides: TGCGCCAGCAGCTTGGTAGGGGGCAACTACAATGAGCAGTTCTTC. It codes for CASSLVGGNYNEQFF.